The 11 T cell receptor beta chains in this list originate from one sample, sequenced in a study of T cell responses to AZD1222 COVID-19 vaccine. This table comes from immunoSEQ multiplex PCR, and its TCRdb copy is limited to in-frame clones, with some not included. The data show some 80,000 clones, about 90% seen once. The sequencing here drew on peripheral blood, taken on day 0 of AZD1222 vaccination. Receptors originate from an adult in good health.

This chain links TRBV18 with TRBJ1-3; D is ambiguous. The germline CDR1 and CDR2 sequences are KGHSH and LQKENI. This CDR3 is 13 amino acids long. The V end lost 6 bases, the J end lost 4 bases, and 10 bases lay between the germline ends. CDR3 loop: CASSPWQGNTIYF. CDR3 bases: TGTGCCAGCTCCCCATGGCAAGGAAACACCATATATTTT.

The V and J genes are TRBV21-1 and TRBJ2-3; the table's TRBD2 call for D was not verified on the DNA. TRBV21-1 is tagged as a pseudogene. CDR3 size: 15 residues. The CDR3 spells CASSKEGVVRDTQYF. CDR3 nucleotide sequence: TGTGCCAGCAGCAAAGAAGGAGTTGTTCGAGATACGCAGTATTTT.

The genes are TRBV24-1 and TRBJ1-2; 7 bases are shared with TRBD1. V trimming: 5 bases; J trimming: 1 base; junction bases outside the gene matches: 12. Germline CDR1 is KGHDR and CDR2 is SFDVKD. The CDR3 extends over 17 amino acids. CDR3 residues: CATSGSWDSNRNYGYTF. Written as DNA, the CDR3 is TGTGCCACCAGTGGATCTTGGGACAGCAATCGTAACTATGGCTACACCTTC.

With respect to this clone: Other DNA sequences within the sample encode an identical CDR3. The rearrangement joins TRBV19 to TRBJ2-7; weak D call: TRBD2 (5 bases). CDR1 and CDR2 (germline): LNHDA, SQIVND (reference sequence). Between the trimmed V and J ends, which lost 3 bases and 1 base, there was a span of 13 bases. This CDR3 has 15 amino acids. CDR3: CASSISLAKSYEQYF. The CDR3 coding sequence is TGTGCCAGTAGTATTAGCCTAGCTAAGTCCTACGAGCAGTACTTC.

This chain joins TRBV3-1 (or the pseudogene TRBV3-2) and TRBJ2-2; TRBD1 aligns across 10 bases. CDR1 is LGHDT, CDR2 YNNKEL, per germline (reference sequence). Unmatched junction bases numbered 11, after V lost 1 base and J lost 0 bases. This CDR3 is 20 amino acids long. CDR3 nucleotides: TGTGCCAGCAGCCAAGTGTTAAACCGGGACAGGGGCGCGAACACCGGGGAGCTGTTTTTT. It codes for CASSQVLNRDRGANTGELFF.

The chain combines TRBV5-1 with TRBJ1-3; the D gene is possibly TRBD1 (5 bases). Trimming removed 1 base at V and 0 bases at J, with 8 bases between. Looked up from germline, CDR1 is SGHRS and CDR2 is YFSETQ. The CDR3 extends over 15 amino acids. In nucleotides, the CDR3 is TGCGCCAGCAGCTTGTGGGGGAACTCTGGAAACACCATATATTTT. Its translation: CASSLWGNSGNTIYF.

V usage is TRBV7-2 and J usage is TRBJ2-7; 10 positions match TRBD1. Germline V gene sequence: CDR1 SGHTA, CDR2 FQGNSA. This CDR3 comprises 14 residues. V lost 5 bases to trimming and J lost 5 bases; unmatched junction nucleotides: 6. The CDR3 bases are TGTGCCAGCAGCGCCGACAGGGGGCGCAACGAGCAGTACTTC. This codes for CASSADRGRNEQYF. The whole variable domain, remainder taken from reference TRBV7-2 and TRBJ2-7, is GAGVSQSPSNKVTEKGKDVELRCDPISGHTALYWYRQSLGQGLEFLIYFQGNSAPDKSGLPSDRFSAERTGGSVSTLTIQRTQQEDSAVYLCASSADRGRNEQYFGPGTRLTVT.

This sequence joins TRBV27 and TRBJ1-1; perhaps TRBD1 as D (6 bases). The germline V gene encodes CDR1 MNHEY and CDR2 SMNVEV (reference sequence). Trimming left V 6 bases short and J 2 bases short, with 10 bases between. CDR3 size: 13 residues. The CDR3 region is CASRGTPNTEAFF. Here the CDR3 DNA reads TGTGCCAGCAGAGGGACACCCAACACTGAAGCTTTCTTT.

This chain connects TRBV7-9 to TRBJ1-4; a possible D gene is TRBD1 (6 bases). Between the trimmed V and J ends, which lost 1 base and 8 bases, there was a span of 14 bases. The CDR3 contains 15 residues. CDR1 and CDR2 (germline): SEHNR, FQNEAQ (reference sequence). CDR3 amino acids: CASSLDPGVGEKLFF. In DNA form, the CDR3 reads TGTGCCAGCAGCTTAGACCCAGGGGTCGGCGAAAAACTGTTTTTT.

On this clone: This sample includes further DNA sequences coding for the same CDR3. This sequence joins TRBV19 and TRBJ2-1, with D possibly matching TRBD2 (7 bases). Germline V gives CDR1 LNHDA, CDR2 SQIVND (reference sequence). The CDR3 contains 14 residues. V was trimmed by 6 bases and J by 5 bases, leaving 14 bases between them. This chain's CDR3 is CASRGGRGNNEQFF. For the CDR3, the DNA is TGTGCCAGTAGAGGAGGGAGGGGGAACAATGAGCAGTTCTTC.

The rearrangement uses TRBV18 and TRBJ2-5; D tentatively fits TRBD1 or TRBD2 (5 bases each). V lost 3 bases and J lost 1, with 6 bases in between. The germline gives CDR1 KGHSH, CDR2 LQKENI. The CDR3 extends over 13 amino acids. CDR3 nucleotides: TGTGCCAGCTCACCGGGACGCCAAGAGACCCAGTACTTC. Translation: CASSPGRQETQYF.